These 15 T cell receptor beta chains came from one sample sequenced in a study of blood T cell repertoires in COVID-19 (dated by TCRdb to 2018 to 2021). To prepare the library, the immunoSEQ multiplex PCR assay was applied. What TCRdb holds here is the immuneACCESS table cut down to in-frame rearrangements. Part of the clones is not present; checked against another copy, under half of the missing clones reflect an unresolved V gene, and the others are unexplained. This sample gives around 200,000 clones in total; more than 75% of them show up just once. The ten top clones hold 3% to 4% of the sample. The sample taken for sequencing was peripheral blood. Receptor source: a man between 65 and 85 years old with acute or convalescent COVID-19.

Turning to this clone: At the DNA level, this CDR3 is encoded by other sequences in the same sample as well. CDR3 region: CASSRDSYNEQFF. The CDR3, as DNA: TGTGCCAGCAGTAGGGACAGTTACAATGAGCAGTTCTTC. V is TRBV6-2 or TRBV6-3 and J is TRBJ2-1; 7 bases align to TRBD1. V trimming: 5 bases; J trimming: 4 bases; junction bases outside the gene matches: 2. Germline loops: CDR1 MNHEY, CDR2 SVGEGT. The CDR3 spans 13 residues.

For this clone: Distinct nucleotide sequences in the sample also encode this CDR3. The gene calls are TRBV19 and TRBJ1-4, with 11 bases that match TRBD1. Germline lookup yields CDR1 LNHDA and CDR2 SQIVND (reference sequence). J gave up 8 bases and V 6 bases, and 5 bases lay outside the gene matches. The CDR3 runs to 14 residues. The CDR3 DNA reads as TGTGCCAGTAGCCGGGACAGGGGGAGCGAAAAACTGTTTTTT. This codes for CASSRDRGSEKLFF.

The V and J genes are TRBV5-1 and TRBJ1-1; D remains ambiguous. CDR1 SGHRS and CDR2 YFSETQ come from the germline V gene. CDR3 length equals 14 residues. Trimming left V 4 bases short and J 1 base short, with 11 bases between. The CDR3, as DNA: TGCGCCAGCAGCCCCTTGACGGGGAACACTGAAGCTTTCTTT. This translates into CASSPLTGNTEAFF.

The CDR3 coding sequence is TGCGCCAGCAGCAAAGTAGGGGACTCCTACGAGCAGTACTTC. It yields the protein CASSKVGDSYEQYF. This rearrangement joins TRBV5-1 to TRBJ2-7; TRBD1 is a possible D gene (5 bases). V was pared by 4 bases and J by 0 bases, with 11 bases between. CDR3 size: 14 residues. CDR1 and CDR2 from the germline V gene are SGHRS and YFSETQ.

The gene calls are TRBV7-8 and TRBJ2-4; TRBD1 matches 7 bases. J was trimmed by 9 bases and V by 1 base; bases with no gene match: 3. CDR1 and CDR2 (germline): SGHVS, FQNEAQ. The CDR3 is 13 amino acids. For the CDR3, the DNA is TGTGCCAGCAGCTTAGTCCCAGGGGGCATTCAGTACTTC. It translates to CASSLVPGGIQYF.

The J gene is TRBJ2-5, the V gene TRBV11-2, with 13 bases lining up with TRBD2. Germline trimming cut 1 base from V and 5 bases from J; bases unmatched to any gene: 13. Germline CDR1 SGHAT, CDR2 FQNNGV. The length of the CDR3 is 19 residues. The CDR3 DNA reads as TGTGCCAGCAGCTTAGGGAGGACTAGCGGGAGAGGCCCAAGGGAGACCCAGTACTTC. Protein sequence: CASSLGRTSGRGPRETQYF.

The chain carries TRBV21-1 and TRBJ2-7; the D call TRBD2 from the table was never checked on the DNA. TRBV21-1 represents a pseudogene. This CDR3 comprises 15 residues. The CDR3 sequence: CASSNHEGFPPEQYF. CDR3 in DNA: TGTGCCAGCAGCAATCATGAGGGTTTCCCTCCGGAGCAGTACTTC.

V gene TRBV7-9 combines with J gene TRBJ2-7, with 11 bases that match TRBD2. V was pared by 2 bases and J by 4 bases, with 7 bases of the junction left unmatched. The CDR3 consists of 16 residues. The germline CDR1 and CDR2 sequences are SEHNR and FQNEAQ (reference sequence). CDR3 coding DNA: TGTGCCAGCAGCTTACAGTCTAGCGGGGGGACATACGAGCAGTACTTC. It codes for CASSLQSSGGTYEQYF.

The chain uses TRBV3-1 (or the pseudogene TRBV3-2) and TRBJ2-2, with 11 bases aligning to TRBD2. Germline loops: CDR1 LGHDT, CDR2 YNNKEL (reference sequence). V trimming: 4 bases; J trimming: 5 bases; junction bases outside the gene matches: 9. This CDR3 is built from 17 residues. CDR3 DNA: TGTGCCAGCAGCCCTGCCGGGACTAGCGGACCGACCGGGGAGCTGTTTTTT. Translated, it gives CASSPAGTSGPTGELFF.

This clone appeared a few times. The chain recombines TRBV3-1 (or the pseudogene TRBV3-2) with TRBJ1-2; TRBD1 matches 12 bases. Losses at the gene ends were 6 bases for V and 4 bases for J; bases not matched to a gene: 12. The CDR3 loop spans 17 amino acids. Germline CDR1 reads LGHDT; CDR2 reads YNNKEL (reference sequence). In DNA form, the CDR3 reads TGTGCCAGCAGACTAGGGGGGACAGGGGGCAGCGCCTATGGCTACACCTTC. Translated, it gives CASRLGGTGGSAYGYTF.

The rearrangement uses TRBV12-5 and TRBJ1-5, with D possibly being TRBD1 (5 bases). V lost 3 bases and J 3 bases, leaving 12 bases between the germline ends. Germline CDR1 and CDR2: LGHNT and FRNRAP. The CDR3 sequence is 15 residues long. The CDR3 here is CASGFPGGDNQPQHF. In DNA form, the CDR3 reads TGTGCTAGTGGTTTTCCCGGGGGGGACAATCAGCCCCAGCATTTT.

This clone was recorded once. CDR3 nucleotide sequence: TGCGCCAGCAGATCAAGTTTGGGCAGGTTCAATGAGCAGTTCTTC. It encodes CASRSSLGRFNEQFF. The V gene is TRBV4-3, the J gene TRBJ2-1; D gene uncertain. The CDR3 is 15 residues long. Trimming took 6 bases from V and 6 from J, leaving 18 bases between them. Germline V gene lookup returns CDR1 LGHNA and CDR2 YSLEER.

This chain uses TRBV2 with TRBJ1-5; 8 bases agree with TRBD1. The germline V gene encodes CDR1 SNHLY and CDR2 FYNNEI. This CDR3 is built from 13 residues. Trimming at V came to 6 bases and at J to 7 bases, leaving 5 bases not matched to a gene. CDR3 in DNA: TGTGCCAGCAGACAGGGGGGGAGACAGCCCCAGCATTTT. Protein product: CASRQGGRQPQHF.

The CDR3 region is CASSSTVAGGPYEQYF. CDR3 coding DNA: TGTGCCAGCAGCTCAACCGTGGCGGGAGGGCCCTACGAGCAGTACTTC. The chain links TRBV4-2 to TRBJ2-7; 9 nucleotides align to TRBD2. The CDR3 extends over 16 amino acids. CDR1 is LGHNA, CDR2 YNFKEQ, per germline. Trimming removed 5 bases from V and 2 bases from J; junction bases left unmatched: 10.

The genes are TRBV19 and TRBJ1-3; D uncertain. This CDR3 comprises 15 residues. Germline V gene sequence: CDR1 LNHDA, CDR2 SQIVND (reference sequence). V was cut by 10 bases and J by 0 bases, with 16 bases left in between. This CDR3 is CATSLLRSSGNTIYF. CDR3 in DNA: TGTGCCACCTCTCTGTTGAGGAGCTCTGGAAACACCATATATTTT.